This record looks at one TCR beta chain sequence and its context. Its antigen remains unidentified. Original data processing: ImmunoSEQ supplied junction-only sequences lacking quality scores, so filtering was different. Generated by immunoSEQ multiplex PCR, the TCRdb table keeps only in-frame clones and is missing some. The V and J calls and clone size were taken over from that table, and D and trimming were inferred from the DNA. Among about 2.4 million clones listed, about 92% were seen once. Every donor, a Caucasian adult, lived in Nashville, Tennessee. Investigators divided CD4+ cells into CD45RA+ naive and CD45RA-negative memory subsets. CDR1 GTSNPN and CDR2 SVGIG come from the germline V gene (reference sequence). This CDR3 has 15 residues. J lost 5 bases, V lost 1 base, and 11 bases had no gene match. These data are taken from a study of shared clonotypes between healthy human individuals. Study-wide findings and caveats: A handful of donors had around 5% of their naive CD4 clonotypes in common.

This rearrangement joins TRBV30 to TRBJ2-7; 7 nucleotides align to TRBD2. The clonotype was recovered from a man younger than 35 in good health. The sample consisted of naive CD4+ T cells sorted from blood. Subset given: CD45RA+ positively selected. The chain's CDR3 is CAWSGLAGGKDEQYF. The CDR3 DNA sequence: TGTGCCTGGAGTGGGTTAGCGGGTGGGAAGGACGAGCAGTACTTC.